These 23 T cell receptor beta chains share one sample of origin, sequenced in a study of TET2 disruption in CD19-targeted CAR T cells. Treatment indicated: autologous CTL019 cells: CD19 CAR with 4-1BB and CD3 zeta domains. Only in-frame clones appear in the TCRdb table, and some are missing; sequencing was by immunoSEQ multiplex PCR. This sample lists under 30,000 clones; its ten largest clones have 1.9%. These receptors are not linked to any known antigen. Sequenced material: CD8- CAR+ T cells sorted from cultured blood T cells, taken for CD19 CAR T cell therapy. Noted subset: CD8-negative CAR-positive T cells from the infusion product. The receptors originated from a man in his sixties or seventies with chronic lymphocytic leukemia.

A word on this clone: The CDR3 goes on 3 residues after the read ends, and that part is filled in from the germline J gene. The chain combines TRBV20-1 with TRBJ1-6; TRBD1 aligns across 11 bases. CDR1 and CDR2 from the germline V gene are DFQATT and SNEGSKA (reference sequence). The CDR3 totals 13 residues. V was clipped by 6 bases and J by 9 bases; unmatched bases: 4. CDR3 in amino acids: CSAAGQGGSPLHF. The CDR3 bases that were read are TGCAGTGCCGCGGGACAGGGGGGTTCACCC.

Worth noting for this clone: The read falls 3 residues short of the CDR3 end, and the missing part is taken from the germline J gene. The rearrangement links TRBV6-2 or TRBV6-3 to TRBJ1-2; 9 nucleotides agree with TRBD1. Germline CDR1 MNHEY, CDR2 SVGEGT. The CDR3 runs 16 residues. CDR3 DNA (partial): TGTGCCAGCAGTTACTCGAGGGACAGGGATAGCAATGAC. Protein: CASSYSRDRDSND. The complete CDR3 sequence is CASSYSRDRDSNDYTF.

For this clone: The read is 3 residues too short to cover the CDR3 end, so that end is filled in from the germline J gene. The chain combines TRBV28 with TRBJ1-2, with 8 nucleotides matching TRBD1. The J segment lost 0 bases and the V segment lost 6 bases, leaving 9 bases of the junction unmatched. Germline V gene lookup returns CDR1 MDHEN and CDR2 SYDVKM. This CDR3 contains 16 residues. CDR3 bases read: TGTGCCAGCAGGAATCAGGGGGCAGGGGCTAACTATGGC. It specifies CASRNQGAGANYG. The full CDR3 protein is CASRNQGAGANYGYTF.

In regard to this clone: The CDR3 end falls 3 residues outside the read, so it is completed with the germline J gene. The V and J genes are TRBV11-3 and TRBJ2-3; 7 nucleotides align to TRBD1. CDR1 is SGHNT, CDR2 YENEEA, per germline. The V segment lost 1 base and the J segment 5 bases; nucleotides outside the gene matches: 6. The CDR3 loop spans 15 amino acids. The CDR3 DNA, read in part, is TGTGCCAGCAGCTTAGTCGGGACAGTGGGAGATACG. It codes for CASSLVGTVGDT. The full CDR3 is CASSLVGTVGDTQYF. Looking up the rest from reference TRBV11-3 and TRBJ2-3 gives the full variable domain: EAGVVQSPRYKIIEKKQPVAFWCNPISGHNTLYWYLQNLGQGPELLIRYENEEAVDDSQLPKDRFSAERLKGVDSTLKIQPAELGDSAVYLCASSLVGTVGDTQYFGPGTRLTVL.

Worth noting for this clone: The read gets to within 3 residues of the CDR3 end, and the germline J gene fills in the rest. This chain uses TRBV5-1 with TRBJ2-1; 11 nucleotides match TRBD2. The trim removed 4 bases at V and 3 bases at J, leaving 3 bases unmatched. The germline gives CDR1 SGHRS, CDR2 YFSETQ. The CDR3 covers 15 residues. The sequenced CDR3 bases are TGCGCCAGCAGCATGGGACTAGCGGACTACAATGAG. Translating gives CASSMGLADYNE. The full CDR3 is CASSMGLADYNEQFF.

Comments on this clone: The read ends 3 residues shy of where the CDR3 ends; the end is completed using the germline J gene. The rearrangement joins TRBV29-1 to TRBJ2-4; 7 nucleotides line up with TRBD2. The CDR3 contains 13 residues. Germline CDR1 and CDR2: SQVTM and ANQGSEA. CDR3 region: CSAGNPATGGQYF. The part of the CDR3 DNA that was read is TGCAGCGCCGGGAATCCCGCGACGGGGGGT.

As to this clone: The identical CDR3 is also encoded by other nucleotide sequences in the sample. CDR3 amino acids: CASSPPGLAADTQYF. CDR3 DNA (partial): TGTGCCAGCTCACCACCGGGACTAGCGGCAGATACG. V and J are TRBV18 and TRBJ2-3; 11 bases are a match to TRBD2. With the read ending 3 residues before the CDR3 end, the germline J gene is used to fill in that end. CDR1 KGHSH and CDR2 LQKENI come from the germline V gene. V lost 0 bases, J lost 4 bases, and 0 bases stayed unmatched. CDR3 length: 15 residues.

For this clone: The read ends 3 residues before the CDR3 terminus; that terminus is restored from the germline J gene. The chain links TRBV7-2 to TRBJ1-5, with 7 bases identical to TRBD1. This CDR3 is 15 amino acids long. J gave up 9 bases and V 1 base, and 9 bases lay outside the gene matches. Germline CDR1 reads SGHTA; CDR2 reads FQGNSA. CDR3 sequence reads: CASSLGGTATGPQHF. The CDR3 bases that were read are TGTGCCAGCAGCTTAGGGGGGACAGCCACTGGGCCC.

In regard to this clone: The CDR3 end is not reached by the read, which stops 3 residues before it; the germline J gene fills it in. This rearrangement joins TRBV7-9 to TRBJ1-2; D is undetermined. The CDR3 extends over 12 amino acids. Germline CDR1 reads SEHNR; CDR2 reads FQNEAQ (reference sequence). CDR3 DNA, as far as it was read: TGTGCCAGCAGCTTAATAGCGGATGAC. Protein: CASSLIADD. The full CDR3 protein reads CASSLIADDYTF.

Regarding this clone: The sequenced fragment ends 3 residues before the CDR3 boundary, so the rest is inferred from the germline J gene. The rearrangement uses TRBV10-3 and TRBJ2-7; 7 nucleotides line up with TRBD2. The length of the CDR3 is 14 residues. J was trimmed by 3 bases and V by 6 bases; bases with no gene match: 8. Germline-derived CDR1 and CDR2 are ENHRY and SYGVKD. The sequenced CDR3 bases are TGTGCCATCAGAGGGAGGGGCTCTAACTACGAG. It codes for CAIRGRGSNYE. The entire CDR3 protein reads CAIRGRGSNYEQYF.

Worth noting for this clone: The missing CDR3 end, 3 residues past where the read stops, is filled in from the germline J gene. The chain has TRBV7-9 and TRBJ2-7; possibly TRBD1 for D (6 bases). Trimming pared 11 bases from V and 5 bases from J, leaving 22 bases between. Germline CDR1 reads SEHNR; CDR2 reads FQNEAQ (reference sequence). CDR3 length: 14 residues. The sequenced CDR3 bases are TGTGCCGAGGCATCAACAGGGTTTGAGAACGAG. Encoded protein: CAEASTGFENE. The entire CDR3 protein reads CAEASTGFENEQYF.

On this clone itself: One end of the junction does not line up with germline, which may come from a read error. From the germline J gene comes the end of the CDR3, since the read stops 3 residues before it. The sample holds other DNA sequences that translate to the same CDR3. This chain joins TRBV7-3 and TRBJ1-2; possibly TRBD1 for D (6 bases). Germline V lookup: CDR1 SGHTA, CDR2 FQGTGA. CDR3 length: 14 amino acids. This chain's CDR3 is CASSLGDGGHGYTF. CDR3 DNA (partial): TGTGCCAGCAGCTTAGGGGACGGGGGGCATGGT.

In the case of this clone: The read halts 3 residues ahead of the CDR3 end, with the missing end drawn from the germline J gene. The rearrangement uses TRBV5-1 and TRBJ1-2; unclear D gene. The CDR3 is 16 residues long. The germline CDR1 and CDR2 sequences are SGHRS and YFSETQ. The CDR3 bases that were read are TGCGCCAGCAGCTTGACTGGCGGGGTTTCCCAAGAGACC. Translation gives CASSLTGGVSQET. The CDR3, in full, reads CASSLTGGVSQETYTF.

About this clone: Sequencing ends 3 residues short of the CDR3 end; the germline J gene provides the rest. The rearrangement uses TRBV6-2 or TRBV6-3 and TRBJ1-2; D remains unclear. The CDR3 spans 13 residues. Germline CDR1 reads MNHEY; CDR2 reads SVGEGT. The CDR3 protein is CASVRDTIYDYTF. The part of the CDR3 DNA that was read is TGTGCCAGCGTGAGAGACACAATCTACGAC.

Regarding this clone: From the germline J gene comes the end of the CDR3, since the read stops 3 residues before it. This chain joins TRBV7-9 and TRBJ2-5, with D unclear. Germline CDR1 is SEHNR and CDR2 is FQNEAQ (reference sequence). Between the trimmed V and J ends, which lost 3 bases and 4 bases, there was a span of 12 bases. This CDR3 has 14 residues. The CDR3 reads CASSFESNGETQYF. The covered CDR3 bases are TGTGCCAGCAGCTTCGAATCGAACGGAGAGACC. The full variable domain, rest sourced from reference TRBV7-9 and TRBJ2-5, is DTGVSQNPRHKITKRGQNVTFRCDPISEHNRLYWYRQTLGQGPEFLTYFQNEAQLEKSRLLSDRFSAERPKGSFSTLEIQRTEQGDSAMYLCASSFESNGETQYFGPGTRLLVL.

With respect to this clone: The sequenced fragment ends 3 residues before the CDR3 boundary, so the rest is inferred from the germline J gene. Other DNA sequences within the sample encode an identical CDR3. This sequence joins TRBV4-1 and TRBJ1-6; D not certain. CDR1 is MGHRA and CDR2 is YSYEKL in the germline V gene. V lost 4 bases, J lost 5 bases, and 12 bases lay in between. The length of the CDR3 is 15 residues. The CDR3 here is CASSLTGENNSPLHF. Incomplete CDR3 DNA: TGCGCCAGCAGCCTTACCGGGGAGAATAATTCACCC.

On this clone itself: An end of the junction differs from the germline gene, which may be a read error. The CDR3 end is not reached by the read, which stops 3 residues before it; the germline J gene fills it in. In the same sample, other DNA sequences code for this CDR3. The chain links TRBV2 to TRBJ1-2, with 7 bases matching TRBD1. This CDR3 contains 17 residues. Germline V gene lookup returns CDR1 SNHLY and CDR2 FYNNEI. The sequenced part of the CDR3 DNA is TGTGCCAGCACCTCAGAGGCAGGGGGTACTGGTGGGTATGGT. Translating it yields CASTSEAGGTGGYG. In full, the CDR3 is CASTSEAGGTGGYGYTF. Looking up the rest from reference TRBV2 and TRBJ1-2 gives the full variable domain: EPEVTQTPSHQVTQMGQEVILRCVPISNHLYFYWYRQILGQKVEFLVSFYNNEISEKSEIFDDQFSVERPDGSNFTLKIRSTKLEDSAMYFCASTSEAGGTGGYGYTFGSGTRLTVV.

A remark on this clone: Read sequence stops 3 residues before the CDR3 end, and the germline J gene provides the missing end. The chain couples TRBV19 to TRBJ1-1; 7 bases are shared with TRBD1. Germline CDR1 LNHDA, CDR2 SQIVND (reference sequence). The CDR3 runs to 14 residues. Trimming took 5 bases from V and 0 from J; bases not matched to a gene: 3. The CDR3 reads CASSVTGVNTEAFF. The DNA read from the CDR3 is TGTGCCAGTAGTGTAACAGGGGTGAACACTGAA.

On this clone itself: With the read ending 3 residues before the CDR3 end, the germline J gene is used to fill in that end. The genes are TRBV20-1 and TRBJ1-2; the match to TRBD1 covers 7 bases. The J segment lost 4 bases and the V segment lost 4 bases, leaving 12 bases of the junction unmatched. The CDR3 runs to 15 residues. The germline V gene has CDR1 DFQATT and CDR2 SNEGSKA (reference sequence). Partial CDR3 DNA: TGCAGTGCTATCCGACAGGGAGATTCTTCCTATGGC. Amino acid sequence: CSAIRQGDSSYG. The whole CDR3 is CSAIRQGDSSYGYTF.

Points on this clone: The read halts 3 residues ahead of the CDR3 end, with the missing end drawn from the germline J gene. The chain is built from TRBV19 and TRBJ1-2; D unresolved. In germline, CDR1 is LNHDA, CDR2 SQIVND (reference sequence). This CDR3 is 15 amino acids long. This CDR3 reads CATGPLRPPAYDYTF. The sequenced CDR3 bases are TGTGCCACCGGTCCTTTGCGGCCCCCAGCCTACGAC.

Notes on this clone: The read falls 3 residues short of the CDR3 end, and the missing part is taken from the germline J gene. The V and J genes are TRBV15 and TRBJ1-5; D is possibly TRBD1 (5 bases). Germline V lookup: CDR1 LNHNV, CDR2 YYDKDF (reference sequence). The CDR3 contains 16 residues. V lost 0 bases and J 2 bases, leaving 11 bases between the germline ends. CDR3 DNA (partial): TGTGCCACCAGCAGAGAGGCAGGGAACGGCAATCAGCCC. Translation: CATSREAGNGNQP. The whole CDR3 reads CATSREAGNGNQPQHF.

Note on this clone: Read sequence stops 3 residues before the CDR3 end, and the germline J gene provides the missing end. V and J are TRBV7-2 and TRBJ1-1; TRBD1 is a possible D gene (5 bases). The CDR3 consists of 14 residues. V was cut by 4 bases and J by 0 bases, with 9 bases left in between. Germline CDR1 and CDR2: SGHTA and FQGNSA. Partial CDR3 DNA: TGTGCCAGCAGCTCCCAGGGCATGAACACTGAA. This codes for CASSSQGMNTE. In full, the CDR3 reads CASSSQGMNTEAFF.

Its frequency marks this clone as medium-sized. The CDR3 end lies 3 residues beyond the end of the read and is filled in from the germline J gene. This chain uses TRBV7-2 with TRBJ2-3, with TRBD1 matching over 8 bases. Germline CDR1 is SGHTA and CDR2 is FQGNSA. CDR3 size: 15 residues. The CDR3 protein is CASSLGQGPTTSQYF. The sequenced part of the CDR3 DNA is TGTGCCAGCAGCTTAGGACAGGGGCCTACTACATCG.